The clone carrying this T cell receptor beta chain appeared many times. TCRdb independently ran MiXCR on the PCR reads; one entry per CDR3 protein. The table has 45,000 to 65,000 distinct CDR3 sequences, about 25% seen once. Germline lookup yields CDR1 MNHEY and CDR2 SMNVEV (reference sequence). The ends lost 7 bases at V and 9 bases at J; junction bases unmatched: 12. This CDR3 is built from 15 residues. This sample was taken from a study of molecular identifiers for immune sequencing clone quantification. V is TRBV27 and J is TRBJ2-1; 10 positions match TRBD2. Sequencing input: naive CD8+ T cells from blood, with Jurkat cell RNA spiked in. Described subset: FACS-sorted CD8+CD4-CCR7+CD45RA+ naive T cells. The sequence was obtained from a human donor in good health. Some libraries in this study had Jurkat cell RNA spiked in. As DNA, the CDR3 is TGTGCCAGCATCCACCCTAGCGGGAGTGTAGGTGAGCAGTTCTTC. Protein: CASIHPSGSVGEQFF.